The sequence of this T cell receptor beta chain was determined in a study of Graves' ophthalmopathy and Graves' hyperthyroidism. Study-wide background: Peripheral blood samples were taken at initial diagnosis, before any treatment. Study observations and caveats: Blood was where most expanded thyroid clonotypes above 0.001 frequency also turned up. The model reached around 66% sensitivity and around 72% specificity for predicting ophthalmopathy progression.

Diagnostic conclusions were grounded in clinical symptoms, serum thyroxine, TRAb, thyroid ultrasound and orbital computed tomography. CDR1 is MNHEY and CDR2 is SVGEGT in the germline V gene. The CDR3 has 13 residues. Trimming removed 7 bases from V and 4 bases from J, with 13 bases in between. This clonotype was observed many times. Its antigen remains unknown. From RNA, the CDR3 regions of TCR beta chains were amplified and sequenced. The first-round RT-PCR employed HTBI primers together with the Qiagen OneStep RT-PCR kit. A multiplex PCR was then performed as the second round. MiXCR, run by TCRdb on the multiplex PCR reads, gives a single entry per CDR3 protein. There are a few hundred thousand distinct CDR3 sequences in the sample; about a sixth occur only once, and about 2.4% lies in the top ten.

The sequence was collected from an adult woman with stable Graves' hyperthyroidism. The sample consisted of peripheral blood. The gene calls are TRBV6-2 or TRBV6-3 and TRBJ1-2; D remains ambiguous. CDR3 bases: TGTGCCAGCACCGACCCGGGCTCCTATGGCTACACCTTC. It is translated as CASTDPGSYGYTF.